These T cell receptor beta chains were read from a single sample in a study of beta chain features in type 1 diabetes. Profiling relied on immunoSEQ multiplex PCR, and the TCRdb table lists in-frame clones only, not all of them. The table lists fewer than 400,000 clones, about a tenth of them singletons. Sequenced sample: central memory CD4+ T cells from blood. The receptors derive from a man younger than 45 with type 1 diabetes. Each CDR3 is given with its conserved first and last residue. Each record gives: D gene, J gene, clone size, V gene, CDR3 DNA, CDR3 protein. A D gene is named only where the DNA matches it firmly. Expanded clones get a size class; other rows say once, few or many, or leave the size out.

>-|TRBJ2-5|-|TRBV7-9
TGTGCCAGCAGCTTGCACCAGACCCAGTACTTC
CASSLHQTQYF
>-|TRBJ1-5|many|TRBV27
TGTGCCAGCAGTTTAAGTTGGGGTCAGCCCCAGCATTTT
CASSLSWGQPQHF
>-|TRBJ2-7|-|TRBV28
TGTGCCAGCAATCAGTACTCCTACGAGCAGTACTTC
CASNQYSYEQYF
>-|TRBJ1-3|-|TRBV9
TGTGCCAGCAGCGCCCGGACAGACTCTGGAAACACCATATATTTT
CASSARTDSGNTIYF
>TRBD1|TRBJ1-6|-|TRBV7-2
TGTGCCAGCAGCCAGACACAGGGGGGTAATTCACCCCTCCACTTT
CASSQTQGGNSPLHF
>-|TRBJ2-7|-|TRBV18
TGTGCCAGCTCACCAATCCGCGGCGAGCAGTACTTC
CASSPIRGEQYF
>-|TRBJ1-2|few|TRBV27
TGTGCCAGCAGTTACACCACAGGGTCCCACGGCTATGGCTACACCTTC
CASSYTTGSHGYGYTF
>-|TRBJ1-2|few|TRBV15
TGTGCCACCAGCAGAGAAGACAGATTTAACTATGGCTACACCTTC
CATSREDRFNYGYTF
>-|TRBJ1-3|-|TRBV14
TGTGCCAGCAGCCAAGCGATTGGAAACACCATATATTTT
CASSQAIGNTIYF
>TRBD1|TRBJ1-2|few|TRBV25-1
TGTGCCAGCAGTGGAATGACAGGGCCCAACTATGGCTACACCTTC
CASSGMTGPNYGYTF
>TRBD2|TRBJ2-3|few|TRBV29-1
TGCAGCGTTGATAGTCTAGCGGGAAACACAGATACGCAGTATTTT
CSVDSLAGNTDTQYF
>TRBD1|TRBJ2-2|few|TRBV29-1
TGCAGCGTTGAAGATTTCGGCAGGGGGCGAGCCGGGGAGCTGTTTTTT
CSVEDFGRGRAGELFF
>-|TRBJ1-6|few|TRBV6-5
TGTGCCAGCAGTTACCTGGGTTCACCCCTCCACTTT
CASSYLGSPLHF
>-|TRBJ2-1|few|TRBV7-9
TGTGCCAGCAGCTTAGTACTAGGAACCGCCGATGAGCAGTTCTTC
CASSLVLGTADEQFF
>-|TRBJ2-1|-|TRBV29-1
TGCAGCGTTGTCAAATTTCATGAGCAGTTCTTC
CSVVKFHEQFF
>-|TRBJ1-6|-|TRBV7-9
TGTGCCAGCAGCTTGGCCAGGGGAAACCCCCTCCACTTT
CASSLARGNPLHF
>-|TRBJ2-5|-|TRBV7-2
TGTGCCAGCAGCCCCAGACCCGCAGGGTCGGCCGAGACCCAGTACTTC
CASSPRPAGSAETQYF
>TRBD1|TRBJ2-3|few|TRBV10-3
TGTGCCATCAGTGACAGGGGGTTGGCAGATACGCAGTATTTT
CAISDRGLADTQYF
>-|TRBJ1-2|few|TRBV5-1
TGCGCCAGCAGCCAGGGTGGCGGCTTTAACTATGGCTACACCTTC
CASSQGGGFNYGYTF
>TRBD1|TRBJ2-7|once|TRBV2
TGTGCCAGCAGTAACGCGGACAGGGGTGTCTACGAGCAGTACTTC
CASSNADRGVYEQYF
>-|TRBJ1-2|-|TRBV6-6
TGTGCCAGCAGACCGCCCGACAGCCCGGATGGCTACACCTTC
CASRPPDSPDGYTF
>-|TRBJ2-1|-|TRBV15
TGTGCCACCAGCAGAGGAGCGGAATACAATGAGCAGTTCTTC
CATSRGAEYNEQFF
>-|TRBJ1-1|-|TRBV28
TGTGCCAGCAGTGCCAGCCTGGGGGAAGCTTTCTTT
CASSASLGEAFF
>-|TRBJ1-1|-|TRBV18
TGTGCCAGCTCACCATCTGGGGGTGACACTGAAGCTTTCTTT
CASSPSGGDTEAFF
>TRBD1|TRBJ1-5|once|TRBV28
TGTGCCAGCAGTTTCCATAGGACAGGGAGCGGGAATCAGCCCCAGCATTTT
CASSFHRTGSGNQPQHF
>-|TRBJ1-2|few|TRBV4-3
TGCGCCAGCAGCCAAGAGCGGGACTATGGCTACACCTTC
CASSQERDYGYTF
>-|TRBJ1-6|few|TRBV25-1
TGTGCCAGCAGTTTAGGGACGTCCGACTCACCCCTCCACTTT
CASSLGTSDSPLHF
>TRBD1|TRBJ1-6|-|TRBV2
TGTGCCAGCAGTGAAGCGTTGGGGGGACAGCGGCATTCACCCCTCCACTTT
CASSEALGGQRHSPLHF
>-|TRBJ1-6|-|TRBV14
TGTGCCAGCAGCGCGCGCCGGGGCAGTAACAATAATTCACCCCTCCACTTT
CASSARRGSNNNSPLHF
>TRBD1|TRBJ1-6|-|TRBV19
TGTGCCAGTAGTCCAACACAGGGGGCGCGGTCACCCCTCCACTTT
CASSPTQGARSPLHF
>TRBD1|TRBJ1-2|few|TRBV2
TGTGCCAGCAGGGGACAGGCAAACTATGGCTACACCTTC
CASRGQANYGYTF
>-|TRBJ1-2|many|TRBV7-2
TGTGCCAGCAGCCCAGGAGGAGGCGGAGGCTATGGCTACACCTTC
CASSPGGGGGYGYTF
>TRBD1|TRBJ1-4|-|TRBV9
TGTGCCAGCAGCGTAGACAGGGGCGTAGGAGAAAAACTGTTTTTT
CASSVDRGVGEKLFF
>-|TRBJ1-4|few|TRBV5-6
TGTGCCAGCAGCTTGCGGGTGGAGGAAAAACTGTTTTTT
CASSLRVEEKLFF
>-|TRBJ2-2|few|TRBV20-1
TGCAGTGCAACTCTTACCGGGGAGCTGTTTTTT
CSATLTGELFF
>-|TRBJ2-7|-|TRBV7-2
TGTGCCAGCAGCTTAGGACCATCCGGAGAGGAGCAGTACTTC
CASSLGPSGEEQYF
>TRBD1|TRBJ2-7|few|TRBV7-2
TGTGCCAGCAGCGGACAGGTGTACGAGCAGTACTTC
CASSGQVYEQYF
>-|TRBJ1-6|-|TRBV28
TGTGCCAGCAGTCCCGCCCTCACCTATAATTCACCCCTCCACTTT
CASSPALTYNSPLHF
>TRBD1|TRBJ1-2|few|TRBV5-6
TGTGCCAGCAGCGCGGACAGGGGTTATGGCTACACCTTC
CASSADRGYGYTF
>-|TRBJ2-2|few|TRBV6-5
TGTGCCAGCAGGACTGACAGGTCCACCGGGGAGCTGTTTTTT
CASRTDRSTGELFF
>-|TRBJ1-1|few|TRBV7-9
TGTGCCAGCAGCTTATATGTCTCCAGGGAGAACACTGAAGCTTTCTTT
CASSLYVSRENTEAFF
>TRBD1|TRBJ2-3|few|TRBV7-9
TGTGCCAGCAGCCTTATCAGGACAGGGAGGACAGATACGCAGTATTTT
CASSLIRTGRTDTQYF
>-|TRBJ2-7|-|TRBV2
TGTGCCAGCAGTGAAGCGAACGAGCAGTACTTC
CASSEANEQYF
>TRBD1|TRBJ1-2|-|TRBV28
TGTGCCAGCCGACAGGGTGGTTTGGATGGCTACACCTTC
CASRQGGLDGYTF
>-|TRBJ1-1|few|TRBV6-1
TGTGCCAGCAGTGATGGACGGGAAGCTTTCTTT
CASSDGREAFF
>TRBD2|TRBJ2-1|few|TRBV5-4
TGTGCCAGCAGCTCCGACGGCGGGGGGGGCGATGAGCAGTTCTTC
CASSSDGGGGDEQFF
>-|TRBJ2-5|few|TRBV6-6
TGTGCCAGCAGTTCGTTGGAGACCCAGTACTTC
CASSSLETQYF
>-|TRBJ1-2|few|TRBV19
TGTGCCAGTACCCGGGACAACTATGGCTACACCTTC
CASTRDNYGYTF
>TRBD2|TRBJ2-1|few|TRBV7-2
TGTGCCAGCAGCCCGCCGGGACTAGCGGGAGGTGAGCAGTTCTTC
CASSPPGLAGGEQFF
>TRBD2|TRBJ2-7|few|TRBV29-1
TGCAGCGTACTAGCGGGGGAGAACTACGAGCAGTACTTC
CSVLAGENYEQYF
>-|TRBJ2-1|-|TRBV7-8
TGTGCCAGCAGCTTACTTGGCCAGGGGATAGACAATGAGCAGTTCTTC
CASSLLGQGIDNEQFF
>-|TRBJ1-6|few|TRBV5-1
TGCGCCAGCAGCTTGAGGGAGGAGAATTCACCCCTCCACTTT
CASSLREENSPLHF
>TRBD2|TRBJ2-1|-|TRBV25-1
TGTGCCAGCAGTGCCCCCGGGGGGGGTCTCAATGAGCAGTTCTTC
CASSAPGGGLNEQFF
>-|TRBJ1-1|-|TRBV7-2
TGTGCCAGCAGCTTAAGGGCGAACACTGAAGCTTTCTTT
CASSLRANTEAFF
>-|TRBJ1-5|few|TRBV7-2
TGTGCCAGCAGGCGTGACAGCAATCAGCCCCAGCATTTT
CASRRDSNQPQHF